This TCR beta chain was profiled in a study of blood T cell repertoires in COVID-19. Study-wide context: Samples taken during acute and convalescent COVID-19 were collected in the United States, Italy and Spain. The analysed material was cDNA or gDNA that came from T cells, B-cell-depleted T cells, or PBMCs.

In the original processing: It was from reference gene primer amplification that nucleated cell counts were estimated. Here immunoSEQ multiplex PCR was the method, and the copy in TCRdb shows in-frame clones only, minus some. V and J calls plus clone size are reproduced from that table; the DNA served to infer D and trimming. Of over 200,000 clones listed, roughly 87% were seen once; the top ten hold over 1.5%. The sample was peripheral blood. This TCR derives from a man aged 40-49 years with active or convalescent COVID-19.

CDR3 nucleotide sequence: TGTGCCAGCAGTCTATGGACAGGGGATTATGGCTACACCTTC. Translation gives CASSLWTGDYGYTF. V and J are TRBV6-5 and TRBJ1-2, with 9 bases lining up with TRBD1. The CDR3 totals 14 residues. J lost 5 bases, V lost 5 bases, and 6 bases had no gene match. Germline V gene sequence: CDR1 MNHEY, CDR2 SVGAGI.